A single sample gave rise to the 10 T cell receptor beta chains below, sequenced in a study of blood T cell repertoires in COVID-19. This table comes from immunoSEQ multiplex PCR, and its TCRdb copy is limited to in-frame clones, with some not included. The table lists roughly 250,000 clones, 82% of them singletons, with 4.9% in the top ten. The sample was peripheral blood. The receptors come from a woman older than 75 with active or convalescent COVID-19.

The J gene is TRBJ2-4, the V gene TRBV28; no definite D call. The CDR3 has 12 amino acids. Looked up from germline, CDR1 is MDHEN and CDR2 is SYDVKM. The V and J ends lost 2 bases and 8 bases respectively, with 7 bases between them. This chain's CDR3 is CASSLPRDIQYF. DNA of the CDR3: TGTGCCAGCAGTTTACCCCGAGACATTCAGTACTTC.

This chain joins TRBV28 and TRBJ1-5; D is possibly TRBD1 (5 bases). Per germline, CDR1 MDHEN and CDR2 SYDVKM. Trimming shortened V by 1 base and J by 5 bases, and 9 bases separated the two germline ends. The CDR3 consists of 14 residues. Written as DNA, the CDR3 is TGTGCCAGCAGTTTATTAAGGGGCGATCAGCCCCAGCATTTT. It encodes CASSLLRGDQPQHF.

The V gene is TRBV27, the J gene TRBJ1-1; no definite D call. CDR1 and CDR2 (germline): MNHEY, SMNVEV (reference sequence). V was trimmed by 3 bases and J by 1 base, leaving 12 bases between them. There are 15 residues in the CDR3. The CDR3 DNA sequence: TGTGCCAGCAGTTTTATTCTGCCGGGGAACACTGAAGCTTTCTTT. It encodes CASSFILPGNTEAFF.

The V gene is TRBV7-2, the J gene TRBJ1-2, with 7 bases aligning to TRBD1. The ends lost 5 bases at V and 4 bases at J; junction bases unmatched: 4. CDR3 length: 13 residues. The germline gives CDR1 SGHTA, CDR2 FQGNSA. The CDR3 sequence: CASSRQGTYGYTF. As DNA, the CDR3 is TGTGCCAGCAGCAGACAGGGAACCTATGGCTACACCTTC.

The chain joins TRBV12-3 or TRBV12-4 to TRBJ1-1; the D is unclear. The CDR3 consists of 13 residues. Trimming shortened V by 6 bases and J by 2 bases, and 10 bases separated the two germline ends. CDR3 sequence (DNA): TGTGCCAGCAGGTCGGGAGGAAACACTGAAGCTTTCTTT. It specifies CASRSGGNTEAFF.

This chain uses TRBV10-3 with TRBJ1-3; tentatively, D is TRBD1 (6 bases). Germline-derived CDR1 and CDR2 are ENHRY and SYGVKD. The CDR3 extends over 14 amino acids. V lost 6 bases and J 2 bases, leaving 11 bases between the germline ends. The CDR3 DNA sequence: TGTGCCATCAGACAGGGACCCGCTGGAAACACCATATATTTT. It codes for CAIRQGPAGNTIYF.

CDR3 DNA: TGTGCCAGCAGTAGCTCGGGAGACACGCAGTATTTT. This sequence encodes CASSSSGDTQYF. V gene TRBV12-3 or TRBV12-4 combines with J gene TRBJ2-3, with a possible D match to TRBD2 (6 bases). The V end was cut by 5 bases, the J end by 9 bases, with 12 bases between. This CDR3 region has 12 residues.

The chain employs TRBV19 and TRBJ1-2; TRBD1 is a possible D gene (6 bases). V shed 8 bases and J shed 5 bases, with 9 bases lying between them. The germline gives CDR1 LNHDA, CDR2 SQIVND (reference sequence). CDR3 length equals 11 residues. CDR3 DNA sequence: TGTGCCAGTTCGACAGGTTATGGCTACACCTTC. Translating it yields CASSTGYGYTF.

J is TRBJ1-5 and V is TRBV4-1; D remains unclear. This CDR3 is 13 amino acids long. Germline CDR1 reads MGHRA; CDR2 reads YSYEKL. The V end lost 1 base, the J end lost 5 bases, and 6 bases lay between the germline ends. The DNA of the CDR3 is TGCGCCAGCAGCCAAGCCCAGTATCAGCCCCAGCATTTT. Protein product: CASSQAQYQPQHF.

V and J are TRBV19 and TRBJ1-1; weak D call: TRBD1 (5 bases). The CDR3 covers 15 residues. Trimming left V 6 bases short and J 0 bases short, with 14 bases between. Germline V gene sequence: CDR1 LNHDA, CDR2 SQIVND (reference sequence). The DNA of the CDR3 is TGTGCCAGTAGGGTCAGACAGCGACTGAACACTGAAGCTTTCTTT. Its protein product is CASRVRQRLNTEAFF. The full variable domain, completed using reference TRBV19 and TRBJ1-1, is DGGITQSPKYLFRKEGQNVTLSCEQNLNHDAMYWYRQDPGQGLRLIYYSQIVNDFQKGDIAEGYSVSREKKESFPLTVTSAQKNPTAFYLCASRVRQRLNTEAFFGQGTRLTVV.